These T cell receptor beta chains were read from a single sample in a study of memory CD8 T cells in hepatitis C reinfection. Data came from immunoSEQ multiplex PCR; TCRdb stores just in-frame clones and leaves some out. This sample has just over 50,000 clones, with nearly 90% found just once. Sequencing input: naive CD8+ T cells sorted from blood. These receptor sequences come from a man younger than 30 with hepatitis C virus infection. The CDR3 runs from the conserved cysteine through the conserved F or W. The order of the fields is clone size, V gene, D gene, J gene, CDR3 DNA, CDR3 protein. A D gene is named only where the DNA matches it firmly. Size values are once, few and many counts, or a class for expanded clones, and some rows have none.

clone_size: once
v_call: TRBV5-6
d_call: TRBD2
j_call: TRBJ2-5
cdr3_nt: TGTGCCAGCAGCTCTGGACTAGCCGGCGAGACCCAGTACTTC
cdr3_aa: CASSSGLAGETQYF

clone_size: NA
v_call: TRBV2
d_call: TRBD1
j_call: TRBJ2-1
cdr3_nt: TGTGCCAGCAGTGAATGGACAGGGGGTAGTAATGAGCAGTTCTTC
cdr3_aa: CASSEWTGGSNEQFF

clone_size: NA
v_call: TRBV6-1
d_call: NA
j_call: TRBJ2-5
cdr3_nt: TGTGCCAGCAGTGCCGACTTGCAAGAGACCCAGTACTTC
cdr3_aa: CASSADLQETQYF

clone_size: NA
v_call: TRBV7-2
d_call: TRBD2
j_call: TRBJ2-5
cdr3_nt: TGTGCCAGCAGCGTAGGGACTAGCGGGGGGATCCAAGAGACCCAGTACTTC
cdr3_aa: CASSVGTSGGIQETQYF

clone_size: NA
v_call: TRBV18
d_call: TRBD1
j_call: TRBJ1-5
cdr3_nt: TGTGCCAGCTCACCTAGACAGGGCAATCATAGCAATCAGCCCCAGCATTTT
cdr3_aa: CASSPRQGNHSNQPQHF

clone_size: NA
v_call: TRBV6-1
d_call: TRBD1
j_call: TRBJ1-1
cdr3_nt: TGTGCCAGCAGTGGACGACAGGGAAACACTGAAGCTTTCTTT
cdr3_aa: CASSGRQGNTEAFF

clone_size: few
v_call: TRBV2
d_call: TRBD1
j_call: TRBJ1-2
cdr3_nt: TGTGCCAGTGCGGACAGGCCTGGCTACACCTTC
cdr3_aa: CASADRPGYTF

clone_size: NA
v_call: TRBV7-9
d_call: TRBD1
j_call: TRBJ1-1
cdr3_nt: TGTGCCAGCAGCTCAACGACAGGGGGTTTTGGTGTGAACACTGAAGCTTTCTTT
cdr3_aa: CASSSTTGGFGVNTEAFF

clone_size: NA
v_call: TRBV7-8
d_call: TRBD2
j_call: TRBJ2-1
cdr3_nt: TGTGCCAGCAGCCGCACCGCCAGCGGGGCTTACAATGAGCAGTTCTTC
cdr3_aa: CASSRTASGAYNEQFF

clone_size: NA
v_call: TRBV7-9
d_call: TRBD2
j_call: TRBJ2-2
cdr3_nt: TGTGCCAGCAGCTTCCGACTAGCGGGGGCGAACACCGGGGAGCTGTTTTTT
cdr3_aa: CASSFRLAGANTGELFF

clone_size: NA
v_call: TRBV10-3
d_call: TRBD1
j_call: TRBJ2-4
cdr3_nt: TGTGCCATCACTCCTGACCCGGGACAGGGACACAAAAACATTCAGTACTTC
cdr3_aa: CAITPDPGQGHKNIQYF

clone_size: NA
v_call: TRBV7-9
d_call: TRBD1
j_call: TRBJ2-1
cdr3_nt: TGTGCCAGCAGAAGCACGGACAGGCAACCCACCTACAATGAGCAGTTCTTC
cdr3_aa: CASRSTDRQPTYNEQFF

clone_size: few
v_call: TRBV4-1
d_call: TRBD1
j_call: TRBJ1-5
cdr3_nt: TGCGCCAGCAGCCTTACAGGGGGGAATCAGCCCCAGCATTTT
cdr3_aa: CASSLTGGNQPQHF

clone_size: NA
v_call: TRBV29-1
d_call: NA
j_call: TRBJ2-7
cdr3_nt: TGCAGCGTCGCCCGTCTAAACTCCTACGAGCAGTACTTC
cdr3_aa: CSVARLNSYEQYF

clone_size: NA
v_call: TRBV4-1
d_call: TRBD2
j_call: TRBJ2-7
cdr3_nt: TGCGCCAGCAGCCAGGCTAGCGGCTCCTACGAGCAGTACTTC
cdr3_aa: CASSQASGSYEQYF

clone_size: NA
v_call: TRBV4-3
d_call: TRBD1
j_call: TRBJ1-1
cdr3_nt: TGCGCCAGCAGCCATAGACAGGGGATGAACACTGAAGCTTTCTTT
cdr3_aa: CASSHRQGMNTEAFF

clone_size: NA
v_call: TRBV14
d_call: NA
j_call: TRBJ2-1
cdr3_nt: TGTGCCAGCAGCCAGCTACCGGGACTGGGACACAATGAGCAGTTCTTC
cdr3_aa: CASSQLPGLGHNEQFF

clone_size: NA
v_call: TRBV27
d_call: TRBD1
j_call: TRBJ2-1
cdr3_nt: TGTGCCAGCAGCAGGACAGGGACCTACAATGAGCAGTTCTTC
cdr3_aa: CASSRTGTYNEQFF

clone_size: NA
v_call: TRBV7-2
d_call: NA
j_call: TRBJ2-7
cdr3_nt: TGTGCCAGCAGCCCAGGACTCTCCTACGAGCAGTACTTC
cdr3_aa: CASSPGLSYEQYF

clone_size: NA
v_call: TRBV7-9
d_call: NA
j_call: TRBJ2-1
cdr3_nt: TGTGCCAGCAGCTTAGACAACTACAATGAGCAGTTCTTC
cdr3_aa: CASSLDNYNEQFF

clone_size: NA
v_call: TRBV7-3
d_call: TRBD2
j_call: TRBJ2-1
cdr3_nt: TGTGCCAGCAGCCAACTAGCGGGAGGAGGTAATGAGCAGTTCTTC
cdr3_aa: CASSQLAGGGNEQFF

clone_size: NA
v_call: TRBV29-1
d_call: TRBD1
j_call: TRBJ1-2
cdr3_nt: TGCAGCGTCGACAGGGCCTATGGCTACACCTTC
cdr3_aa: CSVDRAYGYTF

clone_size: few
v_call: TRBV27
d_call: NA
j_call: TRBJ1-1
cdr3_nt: TGTGCCGTCGGGGGCACTGAAGCTTTCTTT
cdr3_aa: CAVGGTEAFF

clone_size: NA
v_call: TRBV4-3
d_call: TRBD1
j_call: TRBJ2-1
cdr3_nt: TGCGCCAGCAGCCACGGGACAGGGCGCAATGAGCAGTTCTTC
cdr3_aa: CASSHGTGRNEQFF

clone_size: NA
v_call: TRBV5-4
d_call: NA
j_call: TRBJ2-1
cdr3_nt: TGTGCCAGCAGCGGGGACATCTCCTACAATGAGCAGTTCTTC
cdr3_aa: CASSGDISYNEQFF

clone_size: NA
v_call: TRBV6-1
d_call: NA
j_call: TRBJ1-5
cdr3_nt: TGTGCCAGCAGTGGGACAGTTGGCAATCAGCCCCAGCATTTT
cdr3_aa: CASSGTVGNQPQHF

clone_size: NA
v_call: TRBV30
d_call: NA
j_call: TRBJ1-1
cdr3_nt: TGTGCCTGGAGTGATAGGGGAGAAGCTTTCTTT
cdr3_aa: CAWSDRGEAFF

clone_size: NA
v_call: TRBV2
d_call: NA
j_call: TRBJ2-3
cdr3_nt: TGTGCCAGCAGTGACATGCGGGGTTACGATACGCAGTATTTT
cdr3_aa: CASSDMRGYDTQYF

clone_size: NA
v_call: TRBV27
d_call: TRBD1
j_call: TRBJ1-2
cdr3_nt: TGTGCCAGCAGCCAGGGACAGGGCTATGGCTACACCTTC
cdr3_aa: CASSQGQGYGYTF

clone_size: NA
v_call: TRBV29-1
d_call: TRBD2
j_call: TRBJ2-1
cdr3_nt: TGCAGCGCCGCCGGGACTAGCACGGTAGGCGAGCAGTTCTTC
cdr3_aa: CSAAGTSTVGEQFF

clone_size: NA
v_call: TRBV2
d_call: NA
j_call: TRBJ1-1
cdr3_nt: TGTGCCAGCAGTGTATCCGGGGGATTAGGCGCTGAAGCTTTCTTT
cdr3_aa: CASSVSGGLGAEAFF

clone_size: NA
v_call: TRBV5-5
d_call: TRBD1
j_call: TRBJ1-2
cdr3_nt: TGTGCCAGCACCGCCGGGACAGGGAGCTATGGCTACACCTTC
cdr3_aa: CASTAGTGSYGYTF

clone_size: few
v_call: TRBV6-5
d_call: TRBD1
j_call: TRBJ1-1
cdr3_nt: TGTGCCAGCAGTTTTTTCCAGGGGGGCGGTTTCGCTGAAGCTTTCTTT
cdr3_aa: CASSFFQGGGFAEAFF

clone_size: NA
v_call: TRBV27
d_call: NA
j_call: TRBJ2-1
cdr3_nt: TGTGCCAGCAGTTTATCGGCAGGGGGGAGTGAGCAGTTCTTC
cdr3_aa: CASSLSAGGSEQFF

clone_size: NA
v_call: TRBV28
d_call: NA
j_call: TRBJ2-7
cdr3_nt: TGTGCCAGCAGTGTCACAGGCACCTCCTACGAGCAGTACTTC
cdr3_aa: CASSVTGTSYEQYF

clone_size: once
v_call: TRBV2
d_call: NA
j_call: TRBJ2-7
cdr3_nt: TGTGCCAGCAGTGAAGCCGGCGAGCAGTACTTC
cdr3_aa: CASSEAGEQYF

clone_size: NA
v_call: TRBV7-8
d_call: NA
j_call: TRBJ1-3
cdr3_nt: TGTGCCAGCAGATCATATCCCACGGGAGTAACCCAAAGCTCTGGAAACACCATATATTTT
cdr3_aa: CASRSYPTGVTQSSGNTIYF

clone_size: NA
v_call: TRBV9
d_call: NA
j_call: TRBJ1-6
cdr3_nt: TGTGCCAGCAGCCCCCCAGGGAAGGGTAATTCACCCCTCCACTTT
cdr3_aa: CASSPPGKGNSPLHF

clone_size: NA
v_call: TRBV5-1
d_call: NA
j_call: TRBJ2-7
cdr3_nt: TGCGCCAGCAGCTTGGCCGTAACCTACGAGCAGTACTTC
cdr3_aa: CASSLAVTYEQYF

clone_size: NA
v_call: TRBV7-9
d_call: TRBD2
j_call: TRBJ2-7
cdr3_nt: TGTGCCACCGAGACTAGCGGAGGCTACGAGCAGTACTTC
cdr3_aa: CATETSGGYEQYF

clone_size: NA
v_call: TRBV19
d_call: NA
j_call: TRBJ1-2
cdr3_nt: TGTGCCAGTAGTACCTCAATCTCGGACATTGATGGCTACACCTTC
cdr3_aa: CASSTSISDIDGYTF

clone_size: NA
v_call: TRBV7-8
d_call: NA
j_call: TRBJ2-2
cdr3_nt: TGTGCCAGCAGCTACTTGGAGCCGCCGACCGGGGAGCTGTTTTTT
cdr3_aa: CASSYLEPPTGELFF

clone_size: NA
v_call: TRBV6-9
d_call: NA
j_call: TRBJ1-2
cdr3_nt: TGTGCCAGCAGACCAGGACAGTCTTATGGCTACACCTTC
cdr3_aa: CASRPGQSYGYTF

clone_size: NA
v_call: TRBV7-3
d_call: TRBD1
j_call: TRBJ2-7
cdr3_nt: TGTGCCAGCAGCTCGACAGGGGGGAGGGACGAGCAGTACTTC
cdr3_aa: CASSSTGGRDEQYF

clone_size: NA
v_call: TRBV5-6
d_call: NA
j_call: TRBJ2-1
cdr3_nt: TGTGCCAGCACCCCTTCAGGGGTCTCCTACAATGAGCAGTTCTTC
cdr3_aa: CASTPSGVSYNEQFF

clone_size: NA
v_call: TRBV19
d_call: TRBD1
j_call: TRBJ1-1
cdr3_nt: TGTGCCAGTAGTACGCAGGGGGTATACACTGAAGCTTTCTTT
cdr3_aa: CASSTQGVYTEAFF

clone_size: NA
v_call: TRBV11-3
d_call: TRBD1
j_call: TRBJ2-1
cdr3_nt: TGTGCCAGCAGCCCCGGACAGGGGGCCTACAATGAGCAGTTCTTC
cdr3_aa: CASSPGQGAYNEQFF

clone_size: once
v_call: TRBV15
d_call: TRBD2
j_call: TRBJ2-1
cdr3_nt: TGTGCCACCAGCGCGGGACTAGCGGGAGGAGTGAAGAAGTTCTTC
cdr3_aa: CATSAGLAGGVKKFF

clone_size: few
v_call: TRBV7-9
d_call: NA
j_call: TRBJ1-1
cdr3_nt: TGTGCCAGCAGCTTAGGTAAGGGGGCTGAAGCTTTCTTT
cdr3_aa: CASSLGKGAEAFF

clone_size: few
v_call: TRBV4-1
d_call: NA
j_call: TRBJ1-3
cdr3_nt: TGCGCCAGCAGCCAAGAAGAGGACTCTGGAAACACCATATATTTT
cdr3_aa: CASSQEEDSGNTIYF

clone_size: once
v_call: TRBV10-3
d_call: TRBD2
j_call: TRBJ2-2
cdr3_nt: TGTGCCACCCAAGCGGGAGGACCGGCCGGGGAGCTGTTTTTT
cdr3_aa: CATQAGGPAGELFF

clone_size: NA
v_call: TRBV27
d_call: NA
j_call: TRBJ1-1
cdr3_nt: TGTGCCAGCAGTCGAGGGAACACTGAAGCTTTCTTT
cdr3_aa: CASSRGNTEAFF

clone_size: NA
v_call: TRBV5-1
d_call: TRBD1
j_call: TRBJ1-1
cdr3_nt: TGCGCCAGCAGCTTCGGGACAGGGGGGTGGACTGAAGCTTTCTTT
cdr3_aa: CASSFGTGGWTEAFF

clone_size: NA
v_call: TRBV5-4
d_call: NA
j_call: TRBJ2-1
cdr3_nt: TGTGCCAGCAGCTTAGACGGGGAGCAGTTCTTC
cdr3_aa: CASSLDGEQFF

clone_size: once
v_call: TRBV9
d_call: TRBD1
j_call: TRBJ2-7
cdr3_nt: TGTGCCAGCAGCCCCAAGGACAGGGGAGGCGAGCAGTACTTC
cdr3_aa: CASSPKDRGGEQYF

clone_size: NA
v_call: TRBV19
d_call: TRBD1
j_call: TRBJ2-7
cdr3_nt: TGTGCCAGTAGTATTGGACAGGGAAGGGCCTACGAGCAGTACTTC
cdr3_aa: CASSIGQGRAYEQYF

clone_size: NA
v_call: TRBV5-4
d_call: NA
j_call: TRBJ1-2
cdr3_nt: TGTGCCAGCCGCGGATTCGATGGCTACACCTTC
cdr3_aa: CASRGFDGYTF

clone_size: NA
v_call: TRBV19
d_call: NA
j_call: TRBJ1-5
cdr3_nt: TGTGCCAGTAGTATTATTGGGGCTAGCAATCAGCCCCAGCATTTT
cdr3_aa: CASSIIGASNQPQHF